This T cell receptor beta chain was recorded in a study of regulatory T cells in long-lasting Graves disease. The study's findings and limits: Examination was confined to peripheral blood, excluding thyroid tissue. Repertoires from persistent disease leaned toward TRBV28, TRBJ1-2 and TRBJ2-5.

As to time point: persistent/refractory GD, antithyroid drugs over 5 years with positive TRAb. Isolated PBMC RNA provided the starting material for the TCR library. Patients met American Thyroid Association criteria for Graves' disease. The patients were drawn from one endocrinology department in Xi'an, China. This clonotype has more than one count but fewer than ten. Its antigen is not known. Germline CDR1 and CDR2: LNHDA and SQIVND (reference sequence). This CDR3 is 16 amino acids long. V lost 5 bases to trimming and J lost 4 bases, with 20 bases between them. Libraries of TCR beta came from iRepertoire HTBI primers plus Arm-PCR of CDR3 regions. Using its own MiXCR run on the multiplex PCR reads, TCRdb lists one record per CDR3 protein. Found here are around 460,000 distinct CDR3 sequences, 22% of them singletons; the top ten hold about an eighth.

The specimen was peripheral blood mononuclear cells (PBMCs), collected when the disease was refractory, from a patient treated with antithyroid drugs. The receptor was derived from a female donor with Graves disease. The J gene is TRBJ1-1, the V gene TRBV19; TRBD1 might be the D (6 bases). For the CDR3, the DNA is TGTGCCAGTAGTCCCGGCGGGGGGCGCATAGGCACTGAAGCTTTCTTT. Amino acids: CASSPGGGRIGTEAFF. The variable domain in full, with the rest retrieved from reference TRBV19 and TRBJ1-1, is DGGITQSPKYLFRKEGQNVTLSCEQNLNHDAMYWYRQDPGQGLRLIYYSQIVNDFQKGDIAEGYSVSREKKESFPLTVTSAQKNPTAFYLCASSPGGGRIGTEAFFGQGTRLTVV.